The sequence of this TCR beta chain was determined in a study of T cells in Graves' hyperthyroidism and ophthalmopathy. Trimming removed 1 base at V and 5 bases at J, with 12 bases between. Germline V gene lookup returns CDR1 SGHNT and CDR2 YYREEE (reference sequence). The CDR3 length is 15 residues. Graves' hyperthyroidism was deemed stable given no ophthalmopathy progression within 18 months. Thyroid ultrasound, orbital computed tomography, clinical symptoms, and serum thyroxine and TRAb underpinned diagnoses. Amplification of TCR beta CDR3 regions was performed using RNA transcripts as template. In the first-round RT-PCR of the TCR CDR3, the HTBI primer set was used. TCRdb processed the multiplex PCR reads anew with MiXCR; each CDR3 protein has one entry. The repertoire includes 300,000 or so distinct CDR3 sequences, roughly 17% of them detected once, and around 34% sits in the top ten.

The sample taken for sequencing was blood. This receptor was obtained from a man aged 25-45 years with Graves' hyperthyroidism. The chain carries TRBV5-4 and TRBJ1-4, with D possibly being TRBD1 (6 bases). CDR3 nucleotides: TGTGCCAGCAGCTTGTCTAAACAGGGAAATGAAAAACTGTTTTTT. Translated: CASSLSKQGNEKLFF. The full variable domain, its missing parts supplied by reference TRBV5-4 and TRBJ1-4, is ETGVTQSPTHLIKTRGQQVTLRCSSQSGHNTVSWYQQALGQGPQFIFQYYREEENGRGNFPPRFSGLQFPNYSSELNVNALELDDSALYLCASSLSKQGNEKLFFGSGTQLSVL.